The sequence of this T cell receptor (beta chain) was determined in a study of CD8+ T cells in alopecia areata. Across the whole study: Patients remained on tofacitinib for 6 to 18 months and then went 6 months without it.

cDNA serving as the sequencing template came from extracted, reverse transcribed RNA. The data were produced by immunoSEQ multiplex PCR, yet TCRdb's version contains in-frame clones alone and is incomplete. Counted here are 210,000 or so clones, 66% occurring once; the ten biggest clones make up 0.95% to 1.5%. The treatment is: oral pan-JAK inhibitor, 5-10 mg twice daily. Remarks on this clone: Its specificity is not known.

Overall study findings and caveats: Clonality in the scalp and expanded CD8+ clones ranked among the top 100 were significantly decreased by tofacitinib. Numerous expanded lesional clones remained in scalp and blood during tofacitinib.

This CDR3 contains 18 residues. The V and J ends lost 4 bases and 6 bases respectively, with 27 bases between them. Germline lookup yields CDR1 KGHSH and CDR2 LQKENI. The origin of this receptor is a human donor with alopecia areata. The chain uses TRBV18 and TRBJ1-2; maybe TRBD1 (5 bases). This specimen was CD4+ T cells sorted from blood, taken at approximately week 45, from a patient treated with tofacitinib. CDR3 DNA sequence: TGTGCCAGCTCACAAATATCCGGGACCTCAGTAAGACGGGATGGCTACACCTTC. Translating it yields CASSQISGTSVRRDGYTF.